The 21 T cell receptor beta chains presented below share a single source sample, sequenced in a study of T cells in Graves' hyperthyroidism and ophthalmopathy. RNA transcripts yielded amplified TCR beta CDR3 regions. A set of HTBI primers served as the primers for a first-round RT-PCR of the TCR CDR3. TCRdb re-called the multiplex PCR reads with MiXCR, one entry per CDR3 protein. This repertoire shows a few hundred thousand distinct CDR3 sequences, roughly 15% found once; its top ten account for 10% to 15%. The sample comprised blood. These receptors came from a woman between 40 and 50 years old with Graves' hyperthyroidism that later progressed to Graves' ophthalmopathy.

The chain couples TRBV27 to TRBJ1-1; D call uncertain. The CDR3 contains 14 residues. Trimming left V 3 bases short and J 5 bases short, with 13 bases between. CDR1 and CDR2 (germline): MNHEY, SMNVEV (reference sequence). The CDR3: CASSFGRAGTEAFF. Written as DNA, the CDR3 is TGTGCCAGCAGTTTCGGCCGAGCGGGAACTGAAGCTTTCTTT.

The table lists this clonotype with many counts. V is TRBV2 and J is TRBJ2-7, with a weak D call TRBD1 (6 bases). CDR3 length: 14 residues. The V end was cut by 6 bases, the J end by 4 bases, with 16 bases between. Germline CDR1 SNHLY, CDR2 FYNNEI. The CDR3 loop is CASSPEGGEYEQYF. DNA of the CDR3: TGTGCCAGCAGCCCCGAAGGGGGAGAATACGAGCAGTACTTC. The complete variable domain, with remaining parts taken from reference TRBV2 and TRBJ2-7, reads EPEVTQTPSHQVTQMGQEVILRCVPISNHLYFYWYRQILGQKVEFLVSFYNNEISEKSEIFDDQFSVERPDGSNFTLKIRSTKLEDSAMYFCASSPEGGEYEQYFGPGTRLTVT.

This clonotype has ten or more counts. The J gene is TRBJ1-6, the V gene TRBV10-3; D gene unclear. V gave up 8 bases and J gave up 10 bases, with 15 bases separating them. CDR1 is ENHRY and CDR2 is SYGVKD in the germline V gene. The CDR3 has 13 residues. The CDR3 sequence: CAISALAESPLHF. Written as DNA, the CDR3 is TGTGCCATCTCCGCTCTCGCCGAATCACCCCTCCACTTT.

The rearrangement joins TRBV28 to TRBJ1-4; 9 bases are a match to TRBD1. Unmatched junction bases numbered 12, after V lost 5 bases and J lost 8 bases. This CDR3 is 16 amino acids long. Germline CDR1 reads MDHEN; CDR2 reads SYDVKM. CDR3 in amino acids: CASSPLRDREGEKLFF. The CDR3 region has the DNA TGTGCCAGCAGTCCGCTCCGGGACAGGGAGGGAGAAAAACTGTTTTTT.

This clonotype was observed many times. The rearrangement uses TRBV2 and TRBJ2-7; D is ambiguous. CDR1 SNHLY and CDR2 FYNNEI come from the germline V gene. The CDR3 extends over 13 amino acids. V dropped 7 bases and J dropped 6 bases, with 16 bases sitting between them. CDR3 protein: CASINGNLGEQYF. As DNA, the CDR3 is TGTGCCAGCATTAATGGGAACCTTGGCGAGCAGTACTTC. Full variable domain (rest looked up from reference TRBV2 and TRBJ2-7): EPEVTQTPSHQVTQMGQEVILRCVPISNHLYFYWYRQILGQKVEFLVSFYNNEISEKSEIFDDQFSVERPDGSNFTLKIRSTKLEDSAMYFCASINGNLGEQYFGPGTRLTVT.

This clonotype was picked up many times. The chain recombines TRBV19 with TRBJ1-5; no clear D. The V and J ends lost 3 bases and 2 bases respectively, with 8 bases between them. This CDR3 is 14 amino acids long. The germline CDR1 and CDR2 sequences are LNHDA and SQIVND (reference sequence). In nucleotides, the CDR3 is TGTGCCAGTAGTATCGCCGGAGGCAATCAGCCCCAGCATTTT. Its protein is CASSIAGGNQPQHF.

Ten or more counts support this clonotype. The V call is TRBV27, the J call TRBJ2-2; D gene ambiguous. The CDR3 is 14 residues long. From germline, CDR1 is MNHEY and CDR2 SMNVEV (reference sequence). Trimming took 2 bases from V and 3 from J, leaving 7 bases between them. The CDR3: CASSLSWDTGELFF. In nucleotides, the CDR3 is TGTGCCAGCAGTTTAAGTTGGGACACCGGGGAGCTGTTTTTT.

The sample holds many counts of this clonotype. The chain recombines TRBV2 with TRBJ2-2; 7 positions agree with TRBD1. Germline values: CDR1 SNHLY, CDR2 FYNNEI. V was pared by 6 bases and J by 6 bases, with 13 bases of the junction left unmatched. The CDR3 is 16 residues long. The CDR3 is CASRNQGTVRAGELFF. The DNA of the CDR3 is TGTGCCAGCAGAAACCAGGGGACAGTTAGAGCCGGGGAGCTGTTTTTT.

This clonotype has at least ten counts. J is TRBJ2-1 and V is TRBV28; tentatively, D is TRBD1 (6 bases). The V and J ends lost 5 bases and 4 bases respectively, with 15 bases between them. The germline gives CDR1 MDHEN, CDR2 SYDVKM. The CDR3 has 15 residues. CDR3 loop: CASSRDWTVYNEQFF. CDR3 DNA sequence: TGTGCCAGCAGTAGAGATTGGACAGTATACAATGAGCAGTTCTTC.

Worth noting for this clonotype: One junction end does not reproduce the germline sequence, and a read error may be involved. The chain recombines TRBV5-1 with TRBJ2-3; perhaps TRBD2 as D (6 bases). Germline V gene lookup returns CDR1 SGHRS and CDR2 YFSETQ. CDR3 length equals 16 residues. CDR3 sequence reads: CASNLSYGTSTDTQYF. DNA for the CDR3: TGCGCCAGCAACTTGTCATACGGGACTAGCACAGATACGCAGTATTTT.

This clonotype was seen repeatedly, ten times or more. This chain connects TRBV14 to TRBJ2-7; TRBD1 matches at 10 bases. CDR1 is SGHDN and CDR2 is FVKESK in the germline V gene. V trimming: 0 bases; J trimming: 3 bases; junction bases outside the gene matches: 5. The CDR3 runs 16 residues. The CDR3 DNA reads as TGTGCCAGCAGCCAAGAAGGGACAGGGGTCTACTACGAGCAGTACTTC. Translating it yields CASSQEGTGVYYEQYF.

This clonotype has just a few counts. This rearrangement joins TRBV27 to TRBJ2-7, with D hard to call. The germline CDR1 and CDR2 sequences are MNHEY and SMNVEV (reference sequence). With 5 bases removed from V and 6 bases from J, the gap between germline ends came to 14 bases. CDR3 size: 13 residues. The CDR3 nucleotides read TGTGCCAGCAGTCCAATCACAGTTTCCGAGCAGTACTTC. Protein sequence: CASSPITVSEQYF.

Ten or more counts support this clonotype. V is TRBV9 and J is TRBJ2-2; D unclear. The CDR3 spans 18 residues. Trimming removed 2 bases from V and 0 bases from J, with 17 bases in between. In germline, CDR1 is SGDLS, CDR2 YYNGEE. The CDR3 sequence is CASSVGPFDPANTGELFF. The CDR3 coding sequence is TGTGCCAGCAGCGTGGGTCCATTCGACCCCGCGAACACCGGGGAGCTGTTTTTT.

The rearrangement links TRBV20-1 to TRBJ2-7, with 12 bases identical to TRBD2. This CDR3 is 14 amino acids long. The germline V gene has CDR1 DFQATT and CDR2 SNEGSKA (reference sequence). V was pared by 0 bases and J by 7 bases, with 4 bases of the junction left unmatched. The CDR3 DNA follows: TGCAGTGCTAGAGATGGACTAGCGGGACGGGAGCAGTACTTC. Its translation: CSARDGLAGREQYF.

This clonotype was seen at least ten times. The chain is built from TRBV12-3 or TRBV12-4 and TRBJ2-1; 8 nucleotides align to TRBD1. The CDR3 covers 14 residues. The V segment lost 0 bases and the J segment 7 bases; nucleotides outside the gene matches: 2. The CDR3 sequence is CASSLADRANEQFF. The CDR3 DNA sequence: TGTGCCAGCAGTTTAGCGGACAGGGCAAATGAGCAGTTCTTC.

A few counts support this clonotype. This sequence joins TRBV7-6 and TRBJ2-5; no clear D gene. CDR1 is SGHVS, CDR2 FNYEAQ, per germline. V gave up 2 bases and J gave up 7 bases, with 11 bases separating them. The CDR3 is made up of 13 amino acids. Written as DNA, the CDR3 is TGTGCCAGCAGCTTAATCGACCCGGGGACCCAGTACTTC. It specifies CASSLIDPGTQYF.

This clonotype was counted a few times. CDR3 sequence (DNA): TGTGCCAGTAGTAGGACGGGCAGTGCCCGCTCTGGAAACACCATATATTTT. This codes for CASSRTGSARSGNTIYF. The rearrangement links TRBV19 to TRBJ1-3, with D hard to call. CDR1 and CDR2 from the germline V gene are LNHDA and SQIVND (reference sequence). The CDR3 totals 17 residues. Trimming took 4 bases from V and 0 from J, leaving 16 bases between them.

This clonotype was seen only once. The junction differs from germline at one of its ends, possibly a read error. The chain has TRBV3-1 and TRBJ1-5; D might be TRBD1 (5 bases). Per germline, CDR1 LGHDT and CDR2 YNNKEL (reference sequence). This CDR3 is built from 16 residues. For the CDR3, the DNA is TGTGCCAGCAGTCAAGCATCCGACAGCCTCAATCAGCCCCAGCATTTT. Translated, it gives CASSQASDSLNQPQHF.

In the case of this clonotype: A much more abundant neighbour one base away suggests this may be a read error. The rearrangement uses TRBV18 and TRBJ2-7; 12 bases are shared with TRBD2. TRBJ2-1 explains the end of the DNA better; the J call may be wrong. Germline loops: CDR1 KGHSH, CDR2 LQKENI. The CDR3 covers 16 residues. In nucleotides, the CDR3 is TGTGCCAGCTCACAAAAGACTAGCGGGAGCTCCTACGAGCAGTTCTTC. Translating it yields CASSQKTSGSSYEQFF.

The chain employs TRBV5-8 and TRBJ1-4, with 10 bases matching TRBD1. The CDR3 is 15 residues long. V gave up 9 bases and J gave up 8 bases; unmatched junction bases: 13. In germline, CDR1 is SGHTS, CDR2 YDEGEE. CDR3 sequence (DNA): TGTGCCAACCACCAATCCGGGACAGGGGACGAAAAACTGTTTTTT. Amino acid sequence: CANHQSGTGDEKLFF.

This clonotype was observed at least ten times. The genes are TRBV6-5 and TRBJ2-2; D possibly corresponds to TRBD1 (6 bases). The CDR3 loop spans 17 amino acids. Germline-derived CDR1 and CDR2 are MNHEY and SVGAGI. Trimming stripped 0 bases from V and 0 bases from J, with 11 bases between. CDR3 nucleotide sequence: TGTGCCAGCAGTTACTCTTCGGGACATCCGAACACCGGGGAGCTGTTTTTT. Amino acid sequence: CASSYSSGHPNTGELFF.